Below are 5 T cell receptor beta chains sequenced from a single sample in a study of monozygotic twins with inflammatory bowel disease. One entry per CDR3 protein, without DNA, is what TCRdb gives after re-calling the 5' RACE reads. The sample table includes 330,000 or so distinct CDR3 sequences. Sequencing was performed on blood. The receptors come from a human donor with ulcerative colitis or Crohn's disease, or a healthy co-twin of an affected twin (not recorded which).

The chain couples TRBV11-2 to TRBJ1-6. CDR1 and CDR2 (germline): SGHAT, FQNNGV. The CDR3 contains 16 residues. This CDR3 reads CASSLKFWVGNSPLHF. Full variable domain (rest looked up from reference TRBV11-2 and TRBJ1-6): EAGVAQSPRYKIIEKRQSVAFWCNPISGHATLYWYQQILGQGPKLLIQFQNNGVVDDSQLPKDRFSAERLKGVDSTLKIQPAKLEDSAVYLCASSLKFWVGNSPLHFGNGTRLTVT.

The rearrangement uses TRBV5-1 and TRBJ1-2. Germline loops: CDR1 SGHRS, CDR2 YFSETQ. The CDR3 consists of 14 residues. This CDR3 is CATAPYEKRDGYTF.

The V call is TRBV12-3 or TRBV12-4, the J call TRBJ1-5; TCRdb returns TRBD1, unconfirmable since there is no DNA. The CDR3 runs 13 residues. The CDR3 is CASSQTRGQPQHF.

This rearrangement joins TRBV7-2 to TRBJ1-4. This CDR3 has 13 residues. Germline values: CDR1 SGHTA, CDR2 FQGNSA. CDR3 sequence reads: CASSRQTNEKLFF.

V usage is TRBV5-1 and J usage is TRBJ1-1; with no DNA, the TCRdb D assignment of TRBD1 cannot be verified. This CDR3 comprises 13 residues. Germline V CDR1 and CDR2: SGHRS, YFSETQ. CDR3 region: CATRMGENTEAFF.